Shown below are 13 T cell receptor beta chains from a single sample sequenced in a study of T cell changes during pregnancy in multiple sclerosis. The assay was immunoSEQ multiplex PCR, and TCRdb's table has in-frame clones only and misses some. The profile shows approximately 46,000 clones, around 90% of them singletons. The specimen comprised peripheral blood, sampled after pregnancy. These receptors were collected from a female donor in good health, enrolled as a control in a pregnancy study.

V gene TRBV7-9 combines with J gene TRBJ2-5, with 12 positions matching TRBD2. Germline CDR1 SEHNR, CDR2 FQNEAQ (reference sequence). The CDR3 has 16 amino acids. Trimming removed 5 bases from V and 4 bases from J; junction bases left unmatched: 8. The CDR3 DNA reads TGTGCCAGCAGCGCCAGACTAGCGGGAGTGGGAGAGACCCAGTACTTC. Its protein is CASSARLAGVGETQYF.

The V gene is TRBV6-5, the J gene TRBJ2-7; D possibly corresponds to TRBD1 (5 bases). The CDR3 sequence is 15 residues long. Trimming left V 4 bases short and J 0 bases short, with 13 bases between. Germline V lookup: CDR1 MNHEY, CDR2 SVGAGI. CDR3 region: CASSSQGALSYEQYF. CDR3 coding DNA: TGTGCCAGCAGTTCCCAAGGGGCCCTCTCCTACGAGCAGTACTTC.

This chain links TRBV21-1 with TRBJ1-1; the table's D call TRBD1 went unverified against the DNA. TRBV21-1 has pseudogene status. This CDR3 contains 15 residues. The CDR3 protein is CASSKGGQANTEAFF. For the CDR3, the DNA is TGTGCCAGCAGCAAAGGGGGACAGGCGAACACTGAAGCTTTCTTT.

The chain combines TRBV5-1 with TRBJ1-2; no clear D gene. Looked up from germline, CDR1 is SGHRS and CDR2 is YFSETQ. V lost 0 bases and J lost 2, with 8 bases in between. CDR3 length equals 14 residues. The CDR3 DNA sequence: TGCGCCAGCAGCTTGGAGTGGCTCAACTATGGCTACACCTTC. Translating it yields CASSLEWLNYGYTF.

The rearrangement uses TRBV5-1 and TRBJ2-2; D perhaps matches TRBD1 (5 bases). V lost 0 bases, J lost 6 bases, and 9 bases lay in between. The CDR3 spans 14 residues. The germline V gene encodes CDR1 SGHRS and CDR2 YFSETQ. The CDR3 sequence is CASSLDIGAGELFF. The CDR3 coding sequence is TGCGCCAGCAGCTTGGACATAGGGGCCGGGGAGCTGTTTTTT.

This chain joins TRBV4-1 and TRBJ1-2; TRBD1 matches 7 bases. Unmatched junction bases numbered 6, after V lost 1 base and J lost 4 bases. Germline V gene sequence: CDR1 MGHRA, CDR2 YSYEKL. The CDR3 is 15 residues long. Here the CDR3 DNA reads TGCGCCAGCAGCCAAGCGAACAGGGGTCCCTATGGCTACACCTTC. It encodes CASSQANRGPYGYTF.

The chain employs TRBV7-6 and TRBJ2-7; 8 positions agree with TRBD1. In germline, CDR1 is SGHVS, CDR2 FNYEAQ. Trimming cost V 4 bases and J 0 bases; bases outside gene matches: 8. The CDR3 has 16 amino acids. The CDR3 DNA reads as TGTGCCAGCAGCTCGATTCTGGACAGGGCCTCCTACGAGCAGTACTTC. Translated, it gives CASSSILDRASYEQYF.

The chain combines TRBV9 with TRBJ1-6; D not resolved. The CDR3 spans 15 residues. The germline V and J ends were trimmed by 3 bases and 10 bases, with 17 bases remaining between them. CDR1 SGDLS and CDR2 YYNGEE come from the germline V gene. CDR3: CASSAGEGRESPLHF. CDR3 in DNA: TGTGCCAGCAGCGCCGGAGAGGGTAGGGAATCACCCCTCCACTTT.

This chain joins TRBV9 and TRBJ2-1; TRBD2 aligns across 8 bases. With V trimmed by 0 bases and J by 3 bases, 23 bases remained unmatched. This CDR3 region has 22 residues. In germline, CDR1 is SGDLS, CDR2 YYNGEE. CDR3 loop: CASSVVLGPRGSGAPLYNEQFF. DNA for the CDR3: TGTGCCAGCAGCGTAGTTCTGGGACCGAGGGGTAGCGGGGCCCCTCTCTACAATGAGCAGTTCTTC.

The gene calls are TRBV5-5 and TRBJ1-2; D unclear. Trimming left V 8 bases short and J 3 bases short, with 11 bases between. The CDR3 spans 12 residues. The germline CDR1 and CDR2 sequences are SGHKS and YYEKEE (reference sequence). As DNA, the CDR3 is TGTGCCAGTGGGAGGGCTTACTATGGCTACACCTTC. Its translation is CASGRAYYGYTF.

CDR3 in DNA: TGCGCCAGCAGCTCCCGTAGCGGGGAGATACCATTCTACAATGAGCAGTTCTTC. Its protein is CASSSRSGEIPFYNEQFF. This sequence joins TRBV5-1 and TRBJ2-1; 8 bases match TRBD2. V was clipped by 3 bases and J by 3 bases; unmatched bases: 14. Germline V gene data show CDR1 as SGHRS and CDR2 as YFSETQ. This CDR3 comprises 18 residues. The variable domain in full, with the rest retrieved from reference TRBV5-1 and TRBJ2-1, is KAGVTQTPRYLIKTRGQQVTLSCSPISGHRSVSWYQQTPGQGLQFLFEYFSETQRNKGNFPGRFSGRQFSNSRSEMNVSTLELGDSALYLCASSSRSGEIPFYNEQFFGPGTRLTVL.

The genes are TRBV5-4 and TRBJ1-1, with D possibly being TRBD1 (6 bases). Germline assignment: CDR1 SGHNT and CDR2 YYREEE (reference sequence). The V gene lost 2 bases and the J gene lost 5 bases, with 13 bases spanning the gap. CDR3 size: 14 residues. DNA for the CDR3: TGTGCCAGCAGCTTAGGGGGGGCAGGTACTGAAGCTTTCTTT. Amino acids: CASSLGGAGTEAFF. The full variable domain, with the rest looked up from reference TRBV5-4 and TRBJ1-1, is ETGVTQSPTHLIKTRGQQVTLRCSSQSGHNTVSWYQQALGQGPQFIFQYYREEENGRGNFPPRFSGLQFPNYSSELNVNALELDDSALYLCASSLGGAGTEAFFGQGTRLTVV.

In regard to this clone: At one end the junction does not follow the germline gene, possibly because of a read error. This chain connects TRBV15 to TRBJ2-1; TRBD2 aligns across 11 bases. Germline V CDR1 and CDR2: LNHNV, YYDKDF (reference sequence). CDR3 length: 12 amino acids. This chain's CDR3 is CATSRATSGTVF. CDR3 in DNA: TGTGCCACCAGCAGGGCGACTAGCGGGACCGTCTTC.